This T cell receptor (beta chain) was sequenced for a study of blood T cell repertoires in COVID-19 (dated by TCRdb to about 2020). Some background on the complete study: Collaborator samples came from the United States, Italy and Spain and covered acute and convalescent phases of COVID-19. The prospective study material was composed of cDNA or gDNA derived from T cells, B-cell-depleted T cells, or PBMCs. The samples were drawn from the first 160 participants of the ongoing ImmuneRACE study and from 950 to 1,500 subjects provided by 6 global collaborators. A de-identified subject ID, COVID-19 status, age in years and sex were almost always included in the sample metadata. Subjects who had been exposed to COVID-19, were actively infected with it, or had recovered from it provided the deeply sampled blood TCRbeta repertoires that made up the dataset. A freely available public database, intended as a resource for researchers studying the immune response to SARS-CoV-2, is where the repertoires were released. HLA class I and class II types, where available, came from metadata supplied by the sample provider rather than from assay-based typing.

TCRbeta CDR3 regions were amplified from genomic DNA by means of the immunoSEQ Assay, a bias-controlled multiplex PCR. The original pipeline was this. The number of nucleated cells in each sample was estimated from the amplification of reference gene primers within the assay. To quantify the absolute abundance of each unique TCRbeta CDR3 rearrangement, sequence reads were collapsed and filtered. Productive Simpson clonality was computed per sample as the square root of Simpson's diversity index over productive rearrangements. This is the immuneACCESS table as TCRdb keeps it, with only in-frame sequences that have V and J called. A part of the clones is gone; compared with another copy, unresolved V genes explain less than half, and the rest is unexplained. V and J calls plus clone size are reproduced from that table; the DNA served to infer D and trimming. In this sample the table shows about 140,000 clones, 78% of which occur a single time. The top ten constitute more than 5% of the sample.

Including the terminal cysteine and phenylalanine, the CDR3 comprises 16 residues. The only DNA kept is the CDR3, 48 bases in frame from the first base. CDR1 SGHAT and CDR2 FQNNGV are derived from the germline V gene. V and J lose 4 bases and 7 bases, and a span of 20 bases separates them. Participants in the prospective study were aged 18 to 89 years, lived in some 24 United States geographic areas, and enrolled through a virtual design. In the prospective study, cohorts were assigned on the basis of participant-reported clinical history obtained from a screening survey and a study questionnaire. For ImmuneRACE Cohort 3, a participant was defined as recovered based on two consecutive negative NP/OP PCR tests, clearance by a healthcare professional, or resolution of symptoms. Mobile phlebotomists in the prospective study collected whole blood, serum and a nasopharyngeal or oropharyngeal swab from every participant. Additional blood draws and questionnaires over a 2-month period could optionally be provided by prospective study participants. Before DNA extraction, prospective study blood samples were shipped either frozen or at room temperature.

With regard to this clone: What antigen it recognizes has not been identified. The input lacks base qualities; no much larger clone sits a single base away.

General conclusions and limits of the study: Clinical and demographic metadata were provided uncurated, with the amount varying by source and participant.

The chain joins TRBV11-2 to TRBJ2-1; TRBD1 is possibly the D segment (6 matching bases). Sequencing was done on a sample of PBMCs or T cells enriched from blood (not recorded which). This TCR was recovered from a woman between 50 and 59 years old who had recovered from COVID-19. At the DNA level, the sequence is TGTGCCAGCAGCTACCAGACAGGCCCATATCTGAATGAGCAGTTCTTC. It specifies CASSYQTGPYLNEQFF.